Below are 17 T cell receptor beta chains sequenced from a single sample in a study of shared clonotypes between healthy human individuals. Data came from immunoSEQ multiplex PCR; TCRdb stores just in-frame clones and leaves some out. The sample contains roughly 2.5 million clones, approximately 94% of which appear only once. Sequenced input: naive CD4+ T cells sorted from blood. The sample's subset: CD45RA+ positively selected. These receptors originate from a man in his late teens or twenties in good health.

V is TRBV6-6 and J is TRBJ1-5, with D possibly TRBD1 on 6 matching bases. The CDR3 is made up of 16 amino acids. Trimming took 0 bases from V and 3 from J, leaving 12 bases between them. Germline V gives CDR1 MNHNY, CDR2 SVGAGI (reference sequence). Here the CDR3 DNA reads TGTGCCAGCAGTTACTCGAAGGGGGGTTACAATCAGCCCCAGCATTTT. Protein product: CASSYSKGGYNQPQHF.

This chain links TRBV7-2 with TRBJ2-2; D unresolved. The V gene lost 5 bases and the J gene lost 7 bases, with 17 bases spanning the gap. Germline V gene data show CDR1 as SGHTA and CDR2 as FQGNSA. The CDR3 is 15 amino acids. As DNA, the CDR3 is TGTGCCAGCAGCCCGCAAATAGGGTCTTTCGGGGAGCTGTTTTTT. Translation gives CASSPQIGSFGELFF.

The genes are TRBV6-1 and TRBJ1-2, with D unclear. Trimming left V 2 bases short and J 0 bases short, with 7 bases between. Germline lookup yields CDR1 MNHNS and CDR2 SASEGT. The CDR3 runs 14 residues. The CDR3 loop reads CASSEYVANYGYTF. The CDR3 DNA follows: TGTGCCAGCAGTGAATACGTTGCTAACTATGGCTACACCTTC.

V usage is TRBV2 and J usage is TRBJ2-1; no clear D. The CDR3 spans 13 residues. Trimming shortened V by 2 bases and J by 10 bases, and 12 bases separated the two germline ends. Germline CDR1 is SNHLY and CDR2 is FYNNEI. The CDR3 is CASSEPNEAEQFF. The CDR3, as DNA: TGTGCCAGCAGTGAACCCAATGAGGCGGAGCAGTTCTTC.

The chain couples TRBV5-1 to TRBJ2-5, with D tentatively TRBD1 (6 bases). The CDR3 runs 17 residues. The germline V gene has CDR1 SGHRS and CDR2 YFSETQ. The germline V and J ends were trimmed by 4 bases and 3 bases, with 22 bases remaining between them. The CDR3 sequence: CASSPGGRLQGKETQYF. The DNA of the CDR3 is TGCGCCAGCAGCCCTGGGGGACGACTACAGGGAAAAGAGACCCAGTACTTC. The whole variable domain, filled in from reference TRBV5-1 and TRBJ2-5, reads KAGVTQTPRYLIKTRGQQVTLSCSPISGHRSVSWYQQTPGQGLQFLFEYFSETQRNKGNFPGRFSGRQFSNSRSEMNVSTLELGDSALYLCASSPGGRLQGKETQYFGPGTRLLVL.

The genes are TRBV5-1 and TRBJ1-1; D not certain. Per the germline V gene, CDR1 is SGHRS and CDR2 is YFSETQ. V gave up 4 bases and J gave up 0 bases, with 10 bases separating them. The CDR3 length is 14 residues. CDR3 in DNA: TGCGCCAGCAGCACTGGACCGCTGAACACTGAAGCTTTCTTT. This gives the protein CASSTGPLNTEAFF.

A word on this clone: Additional DNA sequences in this sample encode the identical CDR3. The chain joins TRBV6-5 to TRBJ2-3, with D tentatively TRBD2 (5 bases). V was shortened by 3 bases and J by 1 base, with 8 bases between the two germline ends. Germline V gives CDR1 MNHEY, CDR2 SVGAGI. The CDR3 is 14 amino acids. The CDR3 DNA sequence: TGTGCCAGCAGTTATTCCGGGGGCACAGATACGCAGTATTTT. This codes for CASSYSGGTDTQYF.

This chain's CDR3 is CASSPGGYQETQYF. DNA for the CDR3: TGCGCCAGCAGCCCCGGAGGGTACCAAGAGACCCAGTACTTC. The V and J genes are TRBV5-1 and TRBJ2-5; tentative D call: TRBD2 (6 bases). The CDR3 contains 14 residues. In germline, CDR1 is SGHRS, CDR2 YFSETQ. The V end lost 4 bases, the J end lost 0 bases, and 10 bases lay between the germline ends.

This clone has a handful of counts. V is TRBV7-8 and J is TRBJ1-1, with TRBD1 identical over 9 bases. Germline lookup yields CDR1 SGHVS and CDR2 FQNEAQ. The length of the CDR3 is 13 residues. Trimming removed 5 bases from V and 6 bases from J; junction bases left unmatched: 4. CDR3 protein: CASSRDRDPEAFF. For the CDR3, the DNA is TGTGCCAGCAGCCGGGACAGGGATCCTGAAGCTTTCTTT.

The genes are TRBV7-9 and TRBJ2-6, with D unclear. V lost 7 bases, J lost 0 bases, and 7 bases lay in between. The CDR3 contains 14 residues. Germline CDR1 SEHNR, CDR2 FQNEAQ (reference sequence). The CDR3 sequence: CASTRTSGANVLTF. The CDR3 nucleotides are TGTGCCAGCACCCGGACCTCTGGGGCCAACGTCCTGACTTTC.

The chain uses TRBV11-2 and TRBJ2-3; TRBD2 aligns across 9 bases. Germline V lookup: CDR1 SGHAT, CDR2 FQNNGV. With V trimmed by 7 bases and J by 3 bases, 8 bases remained unmatched. This CDR3 contains 15 residues. CDR3 amino acids: CASTFSGLATDTQYF. In nucleotides, the CDR3 is TGTGCCAGCACCTTTTCCGGACTAGCGACAGATACGCAGTATTTT. Based on the CDR3 plus reference TRBV11-2 and TRBJ2-3, the full variable domain is EAGVAQSPRYKIIEKRQSVAFWCNPISGHATLYWYQQILGQGPKLLIQFQNNGVVDDSQLPKDRFSAERLKGVDSTLKIQPAKLEDSAVYLCASTFSGLATDTQYFGPGTRLTVL.

The chain carries TRBV30 and TRBJ1-5; weak D call: TRBD1 (5 bases). This CDR3 contains 12 residues. Trimming left V 1 base short and J 9 bases short, with 10 bases between. Germline lookup yields CDR1 GTSNPN and CDR2 SVGIG (reference sequence). CDR3 DNA sequence: TGTGCCTGGAGTGAACCAGGGCGGCCCCAGCATTTT. It codes for CAWSEPGRPQHF.

The CDR3 is CASSLGTGGAGNQPQHF. CDR3 nucleotides: TGTGCCAGCAGCTTAGGGACAGGGGGCGCGGGCAATCAGCCCCAGCATTTT. The chain is built from TRBV7-9 and TRBJ1-5, with 11 nucleotides matching TRBD1. The CDR3 covers 17 residues. V lost 1 base, J lost 2 bases, and 4 bases stayed unmatched. Germline V gene lookup returns CDR1 SEHNR and CDR2 FQNEAQ (reference sequence).

The rearrangement uses TRBV6-1 and TRBJ2-1, with TRBD2 matching over 8 bases. The junction had 1 base not matched to a gene; V was cut back by 1 base and J by 2 bases. Germline CDR1 reads MNHNS; CDR2 reads SASEGT. The CDR3 sequence is 15 residues long. The CDR3 region is CASSEERGPYNEQFF. The CDR3 region has the DNA TGTGCCAGCAGTGAAGAGCGGGGGCCCTACAATGAGCAGTTCTTC.

With respect to this clone: One end of the junction fails to match germline, which may point to a read error. V gene TRBV15 combines with J gene TRBJ1-4, with TRBD1 matching 8 bases. Per the germline V gene, CDR1 is LNHNV and CDR2 is YYDKDF (reference sequence). The CDR3 runs to 15 residues. The CDR3 loop reads CATSRVQGANAKLFF. The CDR3 DNA is TGTGCCACCAGCAGAGTGCAGGGGGCGAATGCAAAACTGTTTTTT. Full variable domain (outside the CDR3, taken from reference TRBV15 and TRBJ1-4): DAMVIQNPRYQVTQFGKPVTLSCSQTLNHNVMYWYQQKSSQAPKLLFHYYDKDFNNEADTPDNFQSRRPNTSFCFLDIRSPGLGDTAMYLCATSRVQGANAKLFFGSGTQLSVL.

V and J are TRBV27 and TRBJ1-6, with D possibly matching TRBD1 (5 bases). Germline CDR1 MNHEY, CDR2 SMNVEV (reference sequence). V lost 6 bases to trimming and J lost 0 bases, with 12 bases between them. CDR3 length equals 16 residues. Here the CDR3 reads CASRRQMSSYNSPLHF. CDR3 sequence (DNA): TGTGCCAGCAGGCGACAGATGAGCTCCTATAATTCACCCCTCCACTTT.

The V call is TRBV18, the J call TRBJ2-3, with TRBD1 as a possible D gene (6 bases). CDR3 length: 16 residues. V lost 1 base and J 3 bases, leaving 14 bases between the germline ends. Germline loops: CDR1 KGHSH, CDR2 LQKENI. The CDR3 spells CASSPRPGASTDTQYF. CDR3 nucleotide sequence: TGTGCCAGCTCACCACGTCCAGGGGCGTCGACAGATACGCAGTATTTT.